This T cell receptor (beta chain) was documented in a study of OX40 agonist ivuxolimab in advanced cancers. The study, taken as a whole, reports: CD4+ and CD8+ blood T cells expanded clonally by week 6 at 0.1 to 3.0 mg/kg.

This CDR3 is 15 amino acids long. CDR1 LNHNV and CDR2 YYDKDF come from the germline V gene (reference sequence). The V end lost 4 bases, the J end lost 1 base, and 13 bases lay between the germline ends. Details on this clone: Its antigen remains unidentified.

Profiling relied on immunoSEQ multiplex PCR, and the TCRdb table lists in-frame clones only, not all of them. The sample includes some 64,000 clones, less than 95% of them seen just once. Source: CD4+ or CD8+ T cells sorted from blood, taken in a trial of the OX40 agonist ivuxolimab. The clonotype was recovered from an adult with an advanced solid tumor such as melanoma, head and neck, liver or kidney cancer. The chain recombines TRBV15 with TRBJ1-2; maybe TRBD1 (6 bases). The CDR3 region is CATSIPGQSNYGYTF. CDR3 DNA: TGTGCCACCAGCATCCCAGGACAGAGTAACTATGGCTACACCTTC.